Below, 30 T cell receptor beta chains from the same sample are listed, as sequenced in a study of blood T cells in healthy people across ages. Then a second PCR, running about 6 to 11 cycles, was carried out with a sample-barcoded 5' primer and a J-beta primer mix. TCRdb reanalysed the 5' RACE reads using MiXCR and keeps one entry per CDR3 protein. This sample yields approximately 850,000 distinct CDR3 sequences, of which roughly 64% are seen a single time; over 20% belongs to the top ten. Sequenced input: blood. These receptors came from a young man in good health.

This clonotype was seen more than once but under ten times. The chain carries TRBV21-1 and TRBJ2-3. TRBV21-1 is an annotated pseudogene. The CDR3 is 15 amino acids. CDR3 in DNA: TGTGCCAGTATTCCATCGATGACTAGCACAGATACGCAGTATTTT. Translating gives CASIPSMTSTDTQYF.

This clonotype has only a few counts. The rearrangement joins TRBV10-3 to TRBJ2-7; D uncertain. Germline V gives CDR1 ENHRY, CDR2 SYGVKD. The V gene lost 3 bases and the J gene lost 2 bases, with 5 bases spanning the gap. The CDR3 is 12 residues long. Here the CDR3 DNA reads TGTGCCATCAGTGACGGACCCTACGAGCAGTACTTC. Its protein product is CAISDGPYEQYF.

The chain has TRBV28 and TRBJ2-5, with 9 bases that match TRBD2. The J call may be wrong; the DNA end is better matched by TRBJ2-4. CDR1 and CDR2 (germline): MDHEN, SYDVKM. CDR3 length: 17 amino acids. The CDR3 sequence: CASSFASGIPSKNIQYF. DNA for the CDR3: TGTGCCAGCAGTTTCGCTAGCGGGATACCCTCCAAAAACATTCAGTACTTC.

The chain is built from TRBV27 and TRBJ2-5; possible D gene TRBD2, 6 bases. The tail of the sequence fits TRBJ2-7 better, so the J call may be wrong. Germline CDR1 and CDR2: MNHEY and SMNVEV (reference sequence). This CDR3 contains 14 residues. CDR3 region: CASSFFREYHEQYF. The CDR3 region has the DNA TGTGCCAGCAGTTTTTTCCGGGAGTATCACGAGCAGTACTTC.

The genes are TRBV19 and TRBJ2-2; the D gene is possibly TRBD2 (5 bases). Germline CDR1 is LNHDA and CDR2 is SQIVND (reference sequence). This CDR3 has 15 residues. Between the trimmed V and J ends, which lost 3 bases and 5 bases, there was a span of 13 bases. The CDR3 here is CASSIYPERTGELFF. In DNA form, the CDR3 reads TGTGCCAGTAGTATTTATCCGGAGCGGACCGGGGAGCTGTTTTTT.

V gene TRBV12-3 or TRBV12-4 combines with J gene TRBJ1-6; 9 bases are shared with TRBD1. V lost 6 bases to trimming and J lost 10 bases; unmatched junction nucleotides: 7. This CDR3 comprises 14 residues. The CDR3 is CASSLDRGWSPLHF. The CDR3 DNA sequence: TGTGCCAGCAGCCTGGACAGGGGTTGGTCACCCCTCCACTTT.

The table lists this clonotype with a few counts. The chain carries TRBV11-2 and TRBJ2-5; tentatively, D is TRBD1 or TRBD2 (5 bases each). The CDR3 runs 13 residues. Germline CDR1 reads SGHAT; CDR2 reads FQNNGV. Trimming shortened V by 6 bases and J by 5 bases, and 13 bases separated the two germline ends. The CDR3 sequence is CASRNGTVETQYF. CDR3 DNA: TGTGCCAGCAGAAACGGGACGGTCGAGACCCAGTACTTC.

The V call is TRBV7-2, the J call TRBJ2-7; possibly TRBD1 for D (7 bases). The CDR3 length is 15 residues. The V and J ends lost 5 bases and 0 bases respectively, with 14 bases between them. Per germline, CDR1 SGHTA and CDR2 FQGNSA. CDR3 in amino acids: CASSIEEGASYEQYF. DNA of the CDR3: TGTGCCAGCAGCATAGAGGAGGGGGCCTCCTACGAGCAGTACTTC.

The J gene is TRBJ2-7, the V gene TRBV28; D not certain. Per the germline V gene, CDR1 is MDHEN and CDR2 is SYDVKM. This CDR3 region has 14 residues. V was cut by 5 bases and J by 3 bases, with 14 bases left in between. This chain's CDR3 is CASSAFDKIYEQYF. CDR3 coding DNA: TGTGCCAGCAGTGCATTCGACAAAATCTACGAGCAGTACTTC.

Worth noting for this clonotype: At one end, the junction sequence differs from germline, possibly due to a read error. The chain employs TRBV18 and TRBJ1-1; D might be TRBD1 (5 bases). Germline V gives CDR1 KGHSH, CDR2 LQKENI. The CDR3 is 15 residues long. The CDR3 region has the DNA TGTACCAGCTCACCTTTGGCAGGGAGGGACACTGAAGCTTTCTTT. This codes for CTSSPLAGRDTEAFF.

This chain uses TRBV20-1 with TRBJ2-1, with TRBD1 as a possible D gene (6 bases). Germline-derived CDR1 and CDR2 are DFQATT and SNEGSKA (reference sequence). V lost 5 bases and J lost 10, with 15 bases in between. The CDR3 runs 12 residues. As DNA, the CDR3 is TGCAGTGCTGAAACAGGGACACGGGAGCAGTTCTTC. It is translated as CSAETGTREQFF.

The CDR3 spells CASSPGWANYGYTF. The CDR3 DNA sequence: TGTGCCAGCAGCCCAGGGTGGGCTAACTATGGCTACACCTTC. The genes are TRBV27 and TRBJ1-2, with D possibly matching TRBD1 (5 bases). CDR1 and CDR2 from the germline V gene are MNHEY and SMNVEV (reference sequence). CDR3 length equals 14 residues. The ends were cut back, 6 bases at V and 0 bases at J, with 11 bases in the middle.

The CDR3 loop reads CASSAGGPEAFF. The CDR3 nucleotides read TGTGCCAGCAGCGCGGGGGGTCCTGAAGCTTTCTTT. V and J are TRBV27 and TRBJ1-1; D possibly corresponds to TRBD1 (5 bases). CDR1 is MNHEY and CDR2 is SMNVEV in the germline V gene (reference sequence). V lost 6 bases and J lost 6, with 11 bases in between. CDR3 length: 12 residues.

The chain carries TRBV20-1 and TRBJ1-5; unclear D gene. V was pared by 3 bases and J by 6 bases, with 9 bases between. CDR1 is DFQATT and CDR2 is SNEGSKA in the germline V gene (reference sequence). The CDR3 runs 12 residues. CDR3: CSASTGSQPQHF. The CDR3 region has the DNA TGCAGTGCTAGTACGGGGAGTCAGCCCCAGCATTTT.

This clonotype has just one count. This rearrangement joins TRBV10-3 to TRBJ2-4; 10 bases fit TRBD2. The J call may be mistaken, given a closer DNA end match to TRBJ2-7. The CDR3 spans 13 residues. Germline CDR1 reads ENHRY; CDR2 reads SYGVKD. The CDR3 loop reads CATVAGGTYEQYF. In DNA, the CDR3 is TGTGCCACCGTAGCGGGGGGTACCTACGAGCAGTACTTC.

This chain joins TRBV6-6 and TRBJ1-5; weak D call: TRBD1 (6 bases). CDR3 length: 14 residues. In germline, CDR1 is MNHNY, CDR2 SVGAGI (reference sequence). Trimming cost V 7 bases and J 2 bases, with 12 bases left between them. The CDR3 here is CASKGGAGNQPQHF. The CDR3 region has the DNA TGTGCCAGCAAGGGGGGGGCGGGCAATCAGCCCCAGCATTTT.

This clonotype was recorded a few times. The chain joins TRBV27 to TRBJ2-7; D uncertain. Per germline, CDR1 MNHEY and CDR2 SMNVEV (reference sequence). The CDR3 runs 13 residues. V dropped 1 base and J dropped 3 bases, with 7 bases sitting between them. As DNA, the CDR3 is TGTGCCAGCAGTTTATTTCCGGGCTACGAGCAGTACTTC. Translation gives CASSLFPGYEQYF.

DNA for the CDR3: TGTGCCAGCAGCGCACAGGAGGAGGAAAAACTGTTTTTT. It encodes CASSAQEEEKLFF. The V gene is TRBV4-2, the J gene TRBJ1-4, with a weak D call TRBD1 (5 bases). CDR1 LGHNA and CDR2 YNFKEQ come from the germline V gene. This CDR3 contains 13 residues. V gave up 5 bases and J gave up 8 bases, with 12 bases separating them.

The table lists this clonotype with a few counts. The gene calls are TRBV7-8 and TRBJ2-7, with no clear D. With the DNA end fitting TRBJ2-5 better, the J assignment may be wrong. This CDR3 contains 11 residues. Germline V gene sequence: CDR1 SGHVS, CDR2 FQNEAQ. The CDR3 DNA sequence: TGTGCCAGCAGCTCCATTGAGACCCAGTACTTC. As protein: CASSSIETQYF.

This clonotype was seen just once. An end of the junction differs from the germline gene, which may be a read error. The chain combines TRBV12-3 or TRBV12-4 with TRBJ2-4; possible D gene TRBD2, 5 bases. CDR3 size: 13 residues. The CDR3 protein is CASILYGGNIQYF. Written as DNA, the CDR3 is TGTGCCAGCATTTTATACGGAGGAAACATTCAGTACTTC.

This clonotype was detected a few times. This rearrangement joins TRBV12-3 or TRBV12-4 to TRBJ2-5; no clear D. The J call may be faulty, since TRBJ2-7 better matches the DNA end. The CDR3 extends over 12 amino acids. The CDR3 sequence: CASSIRQYEQYF. The CDR3 DNA reads as TGTGCCAGCAGTATCAGACAATACGAGCAGTACTTC.

This clonotype was observed a few times. The rearrangement links TRBV2 to TRBJ2-5, with D hard to call. CDR1 is SNHLY and CDR2 is FYNNEI in the germline V gene. Trimming cost V 6 bases and J 3 bases, with 5 bases left between them. The CDR3 totals 11 residues. In DNA, the CDR3 is TGTGCCAGCAGGGTGGAAGAGACCCAGTACTTC. Its translation is CASRVEETQYF.

This chain links TRBV9 with TRBJ1-4; tentative D call: TRBD1 (5 bases). CDR3 size: 15 residues. Germline V gene sequence: CDR1 SGDLS, CDR2 YYNGEE. Trimming took 0 bases from V and 10 from J, leaving 16 bases between them. CDR3 nucleotide sequence: TGTGCCAGCAGCGTAGGGGGGAGCGGTGTCGGAAAACTGTTTTTT. It specifies CASSVGGSGVGKLFF.

The chain uses TRBV25-1 and TRBJ1-4, with D possibly matching TRBD1 (5 bases). The CDR3 extends over 13 amino acids. CDR1 MGHDK and CDR2 SYGVNS come from the germline V gene. Trimming cost V 6 bases and J 7 bases, with 12 bases left between them. The CDR3 protein is CASSGTGVEKLFF. CDR3 nucleotide sequence: TGTGCCAGCAGCGGGACGGGGGTTGAAAAACTGTTTTTT.

The rearrangement joins TRBV2 to TRBJ2-4; 8 bases map to TRBD2. This CDR3 comprises 12 residues. The J segment lost 13 bases and the V segment lost 7 bases, leaving 9 bases of the junction unmatched. Germline CDR1 is SNHLY and CDR2 is FYNNEI. Written as DNA, the CDR3 is TGTGCCAGCAACCCTCCGGGGGGGAAGCAGTACTTC. Translation gives CASNPPGGKQYF.

The chain employs TRBV7-6 and TRBJ2-4; no clear D. The J call may be incorrect, as the DNA end agrees better with TRBJ2-7. CDR1 and CDR2 from the germline V gene are SGHVS and FNYEAQ. CDR3 length: 13 residues. The CDR3 DNA sequence: TGTGCCAGCAGCCCGGACGAGACCCACGAGCAGTACTTC. Amino acids: CASSPDETHEQYF.

J is TRBJ1-5 and V is TRBV20-1; D is unclear. CDR1 and CDR2 from the germline V gene are DFQATT and SNEGSKA (reference sequence). The CDR3 totals 13 residues. V lost 3 bases and J lost 2, with 8 bases in between. The CDR3 DNA reads as TGCAGTGCTAGTCCCGGGGGCAATCAGCCCCAGCATTTT. It specifies CSASPGGNQPQHF.

In its sample, this clonotype was seen once. The rearrangement links TRBV6-5 to TRBJ2-7; D possibly corresponds to TRBD1 (5 bases). Germline assignment: CDR1 MNHEY and CDR2 SVGAGI. There are 15 residues in the CDR3. V lost 6 bases and J 3 bases, leaving 18 bases between the germline ends. CDR3 amino acids: CASSSSIGRGYEQYF. CDR3 DNA: TGTGCCAGCAGCTCCAGTATTGGAAGGGGCTACGAGCAGTACTTC.

V is TRBV2 and J is TRBJ2-1; D may be TRBD1 or TRBD2 (5 bases each). The CDR3 is made up of 15 amino acids. Trimming took off 7 bases at V and 4 bases at J, with 17 bases between the two ends. Germline-derived CDR1 and CDR2 are SNHLY and FYNNEI. CDR3 residues: CASNPRGEAYNEQFF. CDR3 nucleotides: TGTGCCAGCAACCCCCGGGGCGAGGCGTACAATGAGCAGTTCTTC.

The V gene is TRBV6-1, the J gene TRBJ2-7, with D unclear. The V end lost 6 bases, the J end lost 4 bases, and 4 bases lay between the germline ends. CDR1 and CDR2 (germline): MNHNS, SASEGT. The CDR3 consists of 10 residues. The CDR3 reads CASSKYEQYF. DNA of the CDR3: TGTGCCAGCAGCAAATACGAGCAGTACTTC.